This T cell receptor beta chain was documented in a study of shared T cell receptors in the human thymus. In germline, CDR1 is MNHNY, CDR2 SVGAGI (reference sequence). V trimming: 6 bases; J trimming: 5 bases; junction bases outside the gene matches: 4. The CDR3 covers 14 residues. This table comes from immunoSEQ multiplex PCR, and its TCRdb copy is limited to in-frame clones, with some not included. The table records just under 550,000 clones, 75% to 85% of them present only once. A further study also used this sample, focusing on human thymus T cells. This second study notes: Corrective cardiac operations yielded the resected thymus tissue. Unrelated individuals reportedly shared highly overlapping thymic TCR repertoires.

This TCR was sampled from a boy in the first two years of life with a congenital heart defect. This chain joins TRBV6-6 and TRBJ2-1; 10 bases line up with TRBD1. The sample consisted of thymocytes. The DNA of the CDR3 is TGTGCCAGCAGAGGACAGGGGGTAGACAATGAGCAGTTCTTC. Translated: CASRGQGVDNEQFF.